This record looks at one T cell receptor beta chain sequence and its context. TCRbeta library construction was performed incorporating unique molecular identifiers. TCRdb fed the PCR reads into MiXCR, producing one record per CDR3 protein. The sample carries about 22,000 distinct CDR3 sequences, around 9.9% recorded once. V lost 5 bases and J lost 2; bases outside the gene matches: 3. This CDR3 has 13 residues. The record originates from a study of T-cell reconstitution after alpha-beta-depleted transplantation in children. The TCR sequence derives from a human donor who donated a stem cell graft to a child with chronic granulomatous disease. Sequencing was performed on PBMCs from the stem cell graft donor, taken from the stem cell graft. The gene calls are TRBV12-3 or TRBV12-4 and TRBJ2-7; 7 nucleotides line up with TRBD1. The CDR3 is CASSQGQTYEQYF. The CDR3 coding sequence is TGTGCCAGCAGTCAGGGACAGACCTACGAGCAGTACTTC.